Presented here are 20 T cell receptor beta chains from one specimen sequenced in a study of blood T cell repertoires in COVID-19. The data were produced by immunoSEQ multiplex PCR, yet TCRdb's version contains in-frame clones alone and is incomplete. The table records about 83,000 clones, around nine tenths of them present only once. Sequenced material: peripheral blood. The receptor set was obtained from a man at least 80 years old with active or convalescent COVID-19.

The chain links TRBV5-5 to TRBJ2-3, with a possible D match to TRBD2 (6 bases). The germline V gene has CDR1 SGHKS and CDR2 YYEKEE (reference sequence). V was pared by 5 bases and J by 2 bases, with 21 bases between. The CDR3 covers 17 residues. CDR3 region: CASRRPPGLGDTDTQYF. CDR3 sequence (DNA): TGTGCCAGCAGGAGGCCCCCGGGACTTGGGGACACAGATACGCAGTATTTT.

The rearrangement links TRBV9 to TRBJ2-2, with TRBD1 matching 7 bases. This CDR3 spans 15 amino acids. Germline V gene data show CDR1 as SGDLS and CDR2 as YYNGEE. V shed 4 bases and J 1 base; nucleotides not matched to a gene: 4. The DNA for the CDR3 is TGTGCCAGCAGCAACCGACAGGGGAACACCGGGGAGCTGTTTTTT. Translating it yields CASSNRQGNTGELFF. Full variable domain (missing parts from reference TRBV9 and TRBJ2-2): DSGVTQTPKHLITATGQRVTLRCSPRSGDLSVYWYQQSLDQGLQFLIQYYNGEERAKGNILERFSAQQFPDLHSELNLSSLELGDSALYFCASSNRQGNTGELFFGEGSRLTVL.

The DNA of the CDR3 is TGCGCCAGCAGTGAATCTCTAAGCGGGGTAGGAGGCTACACCTTC. It is translated as CASSESLSGVGGYTF. The rearrangement joins TRBV10-1 to TRBJ1-2; D unresolved. This CDR3 spans 15 amino acids. Germline V lookup: CDR1 WNHNN, CDR2 SYGVQD (reference sequence). Trimming took 3 bases from V and 8 from J, leaving 19 bases between them.

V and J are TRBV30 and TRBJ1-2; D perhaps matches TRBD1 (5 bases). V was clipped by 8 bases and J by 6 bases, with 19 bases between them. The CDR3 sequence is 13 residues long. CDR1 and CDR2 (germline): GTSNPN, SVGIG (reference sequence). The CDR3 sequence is CATDPGWEDGYTF. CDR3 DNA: TGTGCCACGGATCCAGGGTGGGAGGATGGCTACACCTTC. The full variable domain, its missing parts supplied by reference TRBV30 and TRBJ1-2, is SQTIHQWPATLVQPVGSPLSLECTVEGTSNPNLYWYRQAAGRGLQLLFYSVGIGQISSEVPQNLSASRPQDRQFILSSKKLLLSDSGFYLCATDPGWEDGYTFGSGTRLTVV.

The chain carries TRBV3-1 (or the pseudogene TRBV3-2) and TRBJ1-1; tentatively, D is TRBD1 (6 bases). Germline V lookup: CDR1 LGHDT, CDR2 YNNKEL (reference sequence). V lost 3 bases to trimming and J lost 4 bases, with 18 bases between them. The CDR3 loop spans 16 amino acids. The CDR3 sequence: CASSQGHLAGTTEAFF. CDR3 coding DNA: TGTGCCAGCAGCCAGGGACACCTTGCCGGGACCACTGAAGCTTTCTTT.

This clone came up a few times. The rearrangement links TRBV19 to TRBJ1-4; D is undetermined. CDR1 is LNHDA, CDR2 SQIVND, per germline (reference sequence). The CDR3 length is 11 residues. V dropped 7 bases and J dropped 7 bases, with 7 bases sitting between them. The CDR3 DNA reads TGTGCCAGTATCCCGGGTGAAAAACTGTTTTTT. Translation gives CASIPGEKLFF.

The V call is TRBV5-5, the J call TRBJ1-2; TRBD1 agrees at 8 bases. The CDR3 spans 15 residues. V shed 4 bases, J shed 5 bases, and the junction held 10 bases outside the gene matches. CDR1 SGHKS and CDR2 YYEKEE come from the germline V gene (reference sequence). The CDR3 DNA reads TGTGCCAGCAGCCTCGGACAGGGAGAATGGTATGGCTACACCTTC. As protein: CASSLGQGEWYGYTF.

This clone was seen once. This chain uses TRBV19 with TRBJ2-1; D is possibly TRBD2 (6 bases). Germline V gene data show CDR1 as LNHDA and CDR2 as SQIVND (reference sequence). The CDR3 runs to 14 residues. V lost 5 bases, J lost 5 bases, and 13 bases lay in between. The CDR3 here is CASSVGTRHNEQFF. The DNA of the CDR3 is TGTGCCAGTAGTGTGGGGACTCGACACAATGAGCAGTTCTTC.

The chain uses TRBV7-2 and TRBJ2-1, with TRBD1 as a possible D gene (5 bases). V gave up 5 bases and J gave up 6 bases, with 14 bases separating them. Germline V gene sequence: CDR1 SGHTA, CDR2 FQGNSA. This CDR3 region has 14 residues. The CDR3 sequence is CASSPNGQGNEQFF. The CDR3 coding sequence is TGTGCCAGCAGCCCAAACGGGCAGGGCAATGAGCAGTTCTTC.

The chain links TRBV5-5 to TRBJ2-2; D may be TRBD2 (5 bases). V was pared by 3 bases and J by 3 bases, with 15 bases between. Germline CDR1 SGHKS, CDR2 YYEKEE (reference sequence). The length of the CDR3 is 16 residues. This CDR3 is CASSWRGGGDTGELFF. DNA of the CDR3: TGTGCCAGCAGCTGGAGAGGAGGTGGGGACACCGGGGAGCTGTTTTTT.

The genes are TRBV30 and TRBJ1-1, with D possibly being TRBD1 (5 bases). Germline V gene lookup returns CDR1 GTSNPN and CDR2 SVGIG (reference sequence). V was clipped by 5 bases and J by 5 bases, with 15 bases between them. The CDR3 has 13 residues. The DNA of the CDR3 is TGTGCCTGGGGACTTCAGGGAAGGACTGAAGCTTTCTTT. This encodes CAWGLQGRTEAFF.

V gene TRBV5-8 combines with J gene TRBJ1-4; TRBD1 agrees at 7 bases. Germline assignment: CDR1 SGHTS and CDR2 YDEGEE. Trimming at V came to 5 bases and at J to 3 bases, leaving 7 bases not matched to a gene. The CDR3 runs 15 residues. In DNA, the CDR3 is TGTGCCAGCAGGAAGGGGGGACAGTCTAATGAAAAACTGTTTTTT. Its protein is CASRKGGQSNEKLFF.

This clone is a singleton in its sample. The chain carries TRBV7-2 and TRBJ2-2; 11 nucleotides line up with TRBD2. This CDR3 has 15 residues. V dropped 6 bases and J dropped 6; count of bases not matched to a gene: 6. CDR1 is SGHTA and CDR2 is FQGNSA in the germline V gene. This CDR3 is CASSTSGGPPGELFF. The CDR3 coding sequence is TGTGCCAGCAGTACTAGCGGGGGACCCCCCGGGGAGCTGTTTTTT.

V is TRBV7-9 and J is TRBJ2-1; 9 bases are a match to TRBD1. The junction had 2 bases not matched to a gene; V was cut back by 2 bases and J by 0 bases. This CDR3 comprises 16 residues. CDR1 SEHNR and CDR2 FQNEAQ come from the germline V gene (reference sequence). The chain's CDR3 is CASSLLDRGSYNEQFF. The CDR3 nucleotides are TGTGCCAGCAGCTTACTGGACAGGGGCTCCTACAATGAGCAGTTCTTC. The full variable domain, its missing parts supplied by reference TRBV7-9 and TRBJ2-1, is DTGVSQNPRHKITKRGQNVTFRCDPISEHNRLYWYRQTLGQGPEFLTYFQNEAQLEKSRLLSDRFSAERPKGSFSTLEIQRTEQGDSAMYLCASSLLDRGSYNEQFFGPGTRLTVL.

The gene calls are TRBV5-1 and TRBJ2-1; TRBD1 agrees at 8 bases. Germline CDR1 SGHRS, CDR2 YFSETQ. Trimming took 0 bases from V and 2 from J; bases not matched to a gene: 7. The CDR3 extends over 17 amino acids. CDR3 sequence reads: CASSLGDRRGAYNEQFF. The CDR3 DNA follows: TGCGCCAGCAGCTTGGGGGACAGGAGAGGAGCCTACAATGAGCAGTTCTTC.

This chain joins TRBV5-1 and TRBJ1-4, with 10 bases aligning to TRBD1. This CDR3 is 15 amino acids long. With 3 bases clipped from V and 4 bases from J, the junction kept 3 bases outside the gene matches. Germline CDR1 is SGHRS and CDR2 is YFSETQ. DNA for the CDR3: TGCGCCAGCAGCTGGGGACAGGGGCTTAATGAAAAACTGTTTTTT. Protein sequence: CASSWGQGLNEKLFF.

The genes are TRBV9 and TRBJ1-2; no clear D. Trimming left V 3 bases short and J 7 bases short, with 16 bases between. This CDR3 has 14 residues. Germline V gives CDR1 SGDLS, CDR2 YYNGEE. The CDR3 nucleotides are TGTGCCAGCAGCGCCACGCCCGTTAGCGGTGGCTACACCTTC. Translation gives CASSATPVSGGYTF. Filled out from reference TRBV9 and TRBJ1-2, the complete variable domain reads DSGVTQTPKHLITATGQRVTLRCSPRSGDLSVYWYQQSLDQGLQFLIQYYNGEERAKGNILERFSAQQFPDLHSELNLSSLELGDSALYFCASSATPVSGGYTFGSGTRLTVV.

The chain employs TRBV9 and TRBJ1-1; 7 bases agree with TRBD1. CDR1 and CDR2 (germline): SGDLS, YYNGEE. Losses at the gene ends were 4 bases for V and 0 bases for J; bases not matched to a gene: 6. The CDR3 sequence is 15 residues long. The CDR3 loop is CASSLRDSMNTEAFF. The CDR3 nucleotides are TGTGCCAGCAGCCTACGGGACAGCATGAACACTGAAGCTTTCTTT.

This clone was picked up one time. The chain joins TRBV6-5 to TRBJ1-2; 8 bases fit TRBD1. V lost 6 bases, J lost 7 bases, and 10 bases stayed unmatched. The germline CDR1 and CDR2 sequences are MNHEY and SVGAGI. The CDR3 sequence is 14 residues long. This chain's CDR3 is CASRPPGTGRGYTF. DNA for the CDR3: TGTGCCAGCAGACCCCCGGGGACAGGACGTGGCTACACCTTC.

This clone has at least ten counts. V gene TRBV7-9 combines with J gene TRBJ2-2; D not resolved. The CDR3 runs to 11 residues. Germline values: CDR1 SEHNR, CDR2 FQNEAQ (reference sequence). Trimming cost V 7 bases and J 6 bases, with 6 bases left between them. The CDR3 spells CASTPPGELFF. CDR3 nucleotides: TGTGCCAGCACCCCTCCCGGGGAGCTGTTTTTT.